Shown below are 9 T cell receptor beta chains from a single sample sequenced in a study of T cell repertoires in cytomegalovirus infection. For these TCRs, the target antigens are not known. TCRdb processed the reads anew with MiXCR; each CDR3 protein has one entry. The data show about 570,000 distinct CDR3 sequences, around 40% seen once. The input for sequencing was cultured PBMCs, taken from culture after CMV antigen stimulation. The receptors here all came from a human donor in good health (CMV status not recorded). Some clones in this sample may be carry-over from other donors' samples.

This sequence joins TRBV4-1 and TRBJ2-6; tentative D call: TRBD1 (5 bases). The V end lost 4 bases, the J end lost 0 bases, and 22 bases lay between the germline ends. CDR1 and CDR2 from the germline V gene are MGHRA and YSYEKL. The CDR3 loop spans 20 amino acids. The CDR3 DNA is TGCGCCAGCAGCCCAAGGGGATGGGGTGCCACGGGCTCTGGGGCCAACGTCCTGACTTTC. It yields the protein CASSPRGWGATGSGANVLTF.

V is TRBV7-9 and J is TRBJ2-2, with D possibly being TRBD1 or TRBD2 (5 bases each). The CDR3 is 16 residues long. Germline assignment: CDR1 SEHNR and CDR2 FQNEAQ (reference sequence). The V end was cut by 3 bases, the J end by 6 bases, with 17 bases between. The CDR3 nucleotides read TGTGCCAGCAGCTTTCCCTGGGGGTCACCAGCCGGGGAGCTGTTTTTT. Amino acids: CASSFPWGSPAGELFF.

The CDR3 DNA follows: TGTGCCAGCAGCCCAAGCGGGGGGGGTGGAGATACGCAGTATTTT. This gives the protein CASSPSGGGGDTQYF. V gene TRBV7-8 combines with J gene TRBJ2-3; 10 positions match TRBD2. The CDR3 is made up of 15 amino acids. Germline loops: CDR1 SGHVS, CDR2 FQNEAQ. V dropped 5 bases and J dropped 5; count of bases not matched to a gene: 7. The full variable domain, with the rest looked up from reference TRBV7-8 and TRBJ2-3, is GAGVSQSPRYKVAKRGQDVALRCDPISGHVSLFWYQQALGQGPEFLTYFQNEAQLDKSGLPSDRFFAERPEGSVSTLKIQRTQQEDSAVYLCASSPSGGGGDTQYFGPGTRLTVL.

The gene calls are TRBV7-6 and TRBJ2-3; D call uncertain. The V and J ends lost 0 bases and 5 bases respectively, with 6 bases between them. CDR1 and CDR2 from the germline V gene are SGHVS and FNYEAQ. The CDR3 runs 13 residues. CDR3 DNA sequence: TGTGCCAGCAGCTTAGCGGAACGAGATACGCAGTATTTT. Translation: CASSLAERDTQYF.

Only a few counts were recorded for this clonotype. V gene TRBV20-1 combines with J gene TRBJ2-7; 8 positions match TRBD1. This CDR3 is built from 14 residues. Per the germline V gene, CDR1 is DFQATT and CDR2 is SNEGSKA (reference sequence). Trimming took 2 bases from V and 2 from J; bases not matched to a gene: 5. The CDR3 DNA is TGCAGTGCTAGACCCGGACAGGGCGCCTACGAGCAGTACTTC. Translation gives CSARPGQGAYEQYF.

The rearrangement joins TRBV6-6 to TRBJ1-5, with 7 bases fitting TRBD1. Germline lookup yields CDR1 MNHNY and CDR2 SVGAGI (reference sequence). The CDR3 sequence is 14 residues long. J gave up 4 bases and V 5 bases, and 5 bases lay outside the gene matches. CDR3 loop: CASSDRARNQPQHF. CDR3 nucleotide sequence: TGTGCCAGCAGTGACAGGGCTAGAAATCAGCCCCAGCATTTT.

This chain connects TRBV7-6 to TRBJ2-7; D might be TRBD2 (6 bases). CDR1 SGHVS and CDR2 FNYEAQ come from the germline V gene. The CDR3 runs 14 residues. V shed 5 bases and J shed 3 bases, with 14 bases lying between them. The CDR3 sequence is CASSHRDWGYEQYF. The CDR3 nucleotides read TGTGCCAGCAGCCACCGGGACTGGGGCTACGAGCAGTACTTC. Together with reference TRBV7-6 and TRBJ2-7, the CDR3 gives the full variable domain: GAGVSQSPRYKVTKRGQDVALRCDPISGHVSLYWYRQALGQGPEFLTYFNYEAQQDKSGLPNDRFSAERPEGSISTLTIQRTEQRDSAMYRCASSHRDWGYEQYFGPGTRLTVT.

This clonotype appeared a few times. This chain connects TRBV6-6 to TRBJ2-5; tentatively, D is TRBD2 (5 bases). Per germline, CDR1 MNHNY and CDR2 SVGAGI (reference sequence). Trimming pared 4 bases from V and 2 bases from J, leaving 17 bases between. The CDR3 totals 16 residues. The CDR3 DNA reads as TGTGCCAGCAGTTCCCCCGTCACCCGAGGGCAAGAGACCCAGTACTTC. Translated: CASSSPVTRGQETQYF.

The chain couples TRBV5-1 to TRBJ2-3, with TRBD1 matching over 7 bases. The CDR3 runs to 15 residues. Germline-derived CDR1 and CDR2 are SGHRS and YFSETQ. The trim removed 4 bases at V and 5 bases at J, leaving 10 bases unmatched. This chain's CDR3 is CASSPESAGGDTQYF. CDR3 in DNA: TGCGCCAGCAGCCCCGAGTCCGCAGGGGGAGATACGCAGTATTTT.